This record looks at one TCR beta chain sequence and its context. Its antigen is unidentified. The sample originates from a study of T-cell memory formation after mild COVID-19. Study information: Largely, the TCR clusters proved donor specific.

Whole-study results and caveats: The main location of contracting CD4+ clones was CM and EM, and that of contracting CD8+ clones was EMRA.

Trimming took 6 bases from V and 4 from J; bases not matched to a gene: 12. Germline CDR1 reads DFQATT; CDR2 reads SNEGSKA (reference sequence). The CDR3 has 15 residues. MiXCR, applied by TCRdb to the 5' RACE reads, yields one record per CDR3 protein. The sample holds 300,000 to 350,000 distinct CDR3 sequences, roughly an eighth seen once. Input material: PBMCs or a T cell subset sorted from them (not recorded which). The origin of this receptor is a young man who had mild COVID-19 (a few samples of this study predate the infection). Cell type and time point are not known. This chain connects TRBV20-1 to TRBJ1-2; 9 bases line up with TRBD1. CDR3 in DNA: TGCAGTGCCCCCCATACCCGGGACAGGGCCTATGGCTACACCTTC. This translates into CSAPHTRDRAYGYTF.